This T cell receptor (beta chain) was documented in a study of Tregs in tolerant kidney transplant recipients (dated by TCRdb to between 2018 and 2021). Broadly, across the study: The study used TCRbeta sequencing to identify donor-specific regulatory T cells before combined kidney and bone marrow transplantation, then tracked those cells after transplant. TCRbeta repertoire sequencing was used in 3 healthy controls to compare several methods for expanding Tregs specific for an allogeneic donor. Points the paper makes about the study in general: The study was constrained by small patient numbers, and validation of the findings is required in larger populations and under other immunosuppression protocols. Biological reproducibility was not examined directly, but technical replication error appeared to be minimal. The most biologically relevant and donor-specific TCRbeta repertoire appeared to be identified by expanding Tregs with activated donor B cells.

V drops 7 bases and J drops 0 bases, leaving 12 bases in between. The CDR3 measures 13 amino acids from cysteine to phenylalanine. Only CDR3 DNA remains: 39 bases, in frame from the first base. CDR1 and CDR2, looked up from the germline V gene, are SQVTM and ANQGSEA. For TCRbeta CDR3 sequencing, genomic DNA was extracted from sorted cells using the QIAGEN DNeasy Blood and Tissue Kit. Through immunoSEQ, high-throughput TCRbeta CDR3 sequencing was done commercially, including PCR amplification with internal controls and bias correction. The source study handled its data this way. Unique productive TCRbeta sequences were defined by CDR3 nucleotide sequence when primers matched and otherwise by CDR3 amino acid sequence together with Vbeta and Jbeta genes. Sorting error was corrected by removing sequences shared between sorted populations at a frequency ratio of 2:1 or less, and the remaining shared sequences were assigned to the higher population. A sequence was defined as donor-reactive if the sequence was expanded at least 5-fold in CFSE-low cells compared with unstimulated cells and had a frequency of at least 0.01% in CFSE-low cells. Repertoire divergence was quantified by Jensen-Shannon divergence calculated from the top 100 TCRbeta sequences ranked by frequency. When a sample had multiple sequencing runs, each run was corrected for sorting error separately and the runs were then pooled. TCRdb's version of the immuneACCESS table is confined to in-frame rearrangements and falls short of the full clone set. An unresolved V gene accounts for under half of the shortfall where checked; the remainder is of unknown origin. For V, J and clone size, that table is used; D and trimming come from the DNA. The sample table lists 200,000 to 300,000 clones, about 80% of them with a count of one. The top ten clonotypes cover roughly 0.67% of the sample.

Unstimulated Tregs (CD4+CD25+CD127-), CD4+ non-Tregs (CD4+CD25-), CD4 and CD8 cells were FACS-sorted from thawed PBMCs. Healthy control blood was obtained either as purchased buffy coats or from healthy volunteers. Healthy control blood was separated into PBMCs by Ficoll density gradient and cryopreserved, and patient PBMCs were collected both before and after transplant. In regard to this clone: Its target antigen remains unknown. No base quality information exists; no much larger clone differs at one position.

The material sequenced was CD4+ T cells from blood. This chain joins TRBV29-1 to TRBJ1-1; the best D guess is TRBD1, with 5 bases matching. The sequence derives from a human donor in good health. The CDR3 reads CSAGREVNTEAFF. The nucleotide sequence is given as TGCAGCGCTGGCAGGGAGGTGAACACTGAAGCTTTCTTT.